This T cell receptor (beta chain) is from a study of blood T cells in healthy people across ages. CDR1 and CDR2 (germline): PRHDT, FYEKMQ (reference sequence). CDR3 length: 14 amino acids. The V end lost 7 bases, the J end lost 14 bases, and 25 bases lay between the germline ends. For the second PCR, which ran for roughly 7 to 11 cycles, a sample-barcoded 5' primer and a J-beta primer mix were used. Each cDNA molecule received a tag from a template-switch adaptor that had 12 random nucleotides. TCRdb redid the calling of the 5' RACE reads with MiXCR, one entry per CDR3 protein. The data hold approximately 730,000 distinct CDR3 sequences, with 53% observed a single time. Researchers collected 9.5 to 10 milliliters of peripheral blood from every single donor. Isolation of PBMCs gave at least 7 million cells per sample.

This chain uses TRBV13 with TRBJ2-3, with a tentative D call TRBD2 (6 bases). The TCR sequence derives from a man older than 75 in good health. The sequenced material came from blood. CDR3 DNA: TGTGCCAGCACCGAAAGGGGAGGCGGCAGATACGCGTATTTT. This gives the protein CASTERGGGRYAYF.